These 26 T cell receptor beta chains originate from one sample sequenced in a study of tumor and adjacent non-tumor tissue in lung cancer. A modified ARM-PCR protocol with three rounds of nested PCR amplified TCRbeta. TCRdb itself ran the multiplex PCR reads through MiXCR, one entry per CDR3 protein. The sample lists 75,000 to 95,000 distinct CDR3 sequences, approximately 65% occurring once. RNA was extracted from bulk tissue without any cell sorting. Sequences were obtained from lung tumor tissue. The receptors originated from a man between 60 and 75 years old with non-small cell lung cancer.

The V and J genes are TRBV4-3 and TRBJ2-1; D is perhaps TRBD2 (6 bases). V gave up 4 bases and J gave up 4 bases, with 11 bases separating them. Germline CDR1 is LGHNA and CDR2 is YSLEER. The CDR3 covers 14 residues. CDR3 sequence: CASSPEGLYNEQFF. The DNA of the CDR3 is TGCGCCAGCAGCCCAGAGGGACTTTACAATGAGCAGTTCTTC.

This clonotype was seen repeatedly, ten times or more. CDR3 nucleotide sequence: TGTGCCAGCACCCTACCGGGACAGGGAAACGCCCCCTACGAGCAGTACTTC. The encoded protein is CASTLPGQGNAPYEQYF. The V and J genes are TRBV7-9 and TRBJ2-7, with 9 positions matching TRBD1. V trimming: 7 bases; J trimming: 2 bases; junction bases outside the gene matches: 15. This CDR3 has 17 residues. CDR1 is SEHNR, CDR2 FQNEAQ, per germline (reference sequence).

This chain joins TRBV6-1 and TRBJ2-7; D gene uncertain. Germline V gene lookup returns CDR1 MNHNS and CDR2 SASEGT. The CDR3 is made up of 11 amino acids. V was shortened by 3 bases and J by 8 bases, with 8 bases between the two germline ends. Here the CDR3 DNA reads TGTGCCAGCAGTGAGCTTGGCAAGCAGTACTTC. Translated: CASSELGKQYF.

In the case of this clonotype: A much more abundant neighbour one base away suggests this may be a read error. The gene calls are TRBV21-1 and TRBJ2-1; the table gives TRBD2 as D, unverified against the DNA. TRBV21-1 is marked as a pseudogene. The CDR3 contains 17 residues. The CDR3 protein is CASSPQRTSWNINEQFF. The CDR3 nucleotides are TGTGCCAGCAGCCCCCAGCGGACTAGCTGGAATATCAATGAGCAGTTCTTC.

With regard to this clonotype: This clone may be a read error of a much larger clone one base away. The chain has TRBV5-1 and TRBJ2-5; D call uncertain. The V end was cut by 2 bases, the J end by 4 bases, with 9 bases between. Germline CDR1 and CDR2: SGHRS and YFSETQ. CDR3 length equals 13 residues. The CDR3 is CASSFVDGETQYF. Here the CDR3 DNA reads TGCGCCAGCAGCTTTGTCGACGGAGAGACCCAGTACTTC. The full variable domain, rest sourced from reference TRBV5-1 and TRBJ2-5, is KAGVTQTPRYLIKTRGQQVTLSCSPISGHRSVSWYQQTPGQGLQFLFEYFSETQRNKGNFPGRFSGRQFSNSRSEMNVSTLELGDSALYLCASSFVDGETQYFGPGTRLLVL.

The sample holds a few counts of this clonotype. This CDR3 reads CASSQGYAGFNEQFF. In DNA, the CDR3 is TGCGCCAGCAGCCAAGGATATGCCGGTTTCAATGAGCAGTTCTTC. The rearrangement links TRBV4-3 to TRBJ2-1; D gene uncertain. The germline V gene has CDR1 LGHNA and CDR2 YSLEER. The CDR3 loop spans 15 amino acids. V was trimmed by 1 base and J by 6 bases, leaving 13 bases between them.

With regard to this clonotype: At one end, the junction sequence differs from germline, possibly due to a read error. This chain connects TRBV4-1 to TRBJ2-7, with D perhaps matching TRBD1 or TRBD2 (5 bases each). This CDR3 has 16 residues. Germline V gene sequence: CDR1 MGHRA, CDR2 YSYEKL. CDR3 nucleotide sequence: TGCGCCAGCAGCCAAGACCGGGGCACGTCAACCTACGAGCATTACTTC. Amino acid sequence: CASSQDRGTSTYEHYF.

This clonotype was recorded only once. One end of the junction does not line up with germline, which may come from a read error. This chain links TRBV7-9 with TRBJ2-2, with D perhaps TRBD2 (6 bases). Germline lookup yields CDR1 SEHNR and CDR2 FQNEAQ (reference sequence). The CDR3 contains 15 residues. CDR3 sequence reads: CASSLDSGNTRELFF. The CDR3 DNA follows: TGTGCCAGCAGCTTAGATAGCGGAAACACCAGGGAGCTGTTTTTT.

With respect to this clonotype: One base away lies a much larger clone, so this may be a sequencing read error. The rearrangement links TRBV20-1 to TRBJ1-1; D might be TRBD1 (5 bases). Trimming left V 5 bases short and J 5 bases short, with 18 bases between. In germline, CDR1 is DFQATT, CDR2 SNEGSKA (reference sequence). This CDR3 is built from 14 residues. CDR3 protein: CSARGESLTTEAFF. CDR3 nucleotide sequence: TGCAGTGCTCGAGGGGAGTCCCTGACTACTGAAGCTTTCTTT.

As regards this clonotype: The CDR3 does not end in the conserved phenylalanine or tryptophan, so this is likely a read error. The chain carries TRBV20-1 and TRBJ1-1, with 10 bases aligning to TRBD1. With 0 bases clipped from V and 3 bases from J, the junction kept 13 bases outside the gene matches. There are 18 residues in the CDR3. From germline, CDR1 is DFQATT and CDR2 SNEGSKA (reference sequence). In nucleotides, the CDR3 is TGCAGTGCTAGAGACCCAAGACAGGGGGCGGGTGTGGACACTGAAGCTTTCGTT. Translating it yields CSARDPRQGAGVDTEAFV.

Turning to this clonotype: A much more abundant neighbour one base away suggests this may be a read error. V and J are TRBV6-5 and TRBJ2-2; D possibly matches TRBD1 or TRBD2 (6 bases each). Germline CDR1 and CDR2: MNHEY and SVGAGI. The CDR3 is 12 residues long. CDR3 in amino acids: CAITGATGVLFF. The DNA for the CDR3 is TGTGCCATAACGGGGGCCACCGGGGTGCTGTTTTTT.

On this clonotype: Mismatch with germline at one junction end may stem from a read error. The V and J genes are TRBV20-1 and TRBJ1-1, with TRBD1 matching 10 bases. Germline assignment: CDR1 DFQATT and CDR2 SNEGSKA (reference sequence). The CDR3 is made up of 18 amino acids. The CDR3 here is CSARDPRQGARVNTEAFF. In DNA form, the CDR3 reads TGCAGTGCCAGAGACCCAAGACAGGGGGCGCGTGTGAACACTGAAGCTTTCTTT.

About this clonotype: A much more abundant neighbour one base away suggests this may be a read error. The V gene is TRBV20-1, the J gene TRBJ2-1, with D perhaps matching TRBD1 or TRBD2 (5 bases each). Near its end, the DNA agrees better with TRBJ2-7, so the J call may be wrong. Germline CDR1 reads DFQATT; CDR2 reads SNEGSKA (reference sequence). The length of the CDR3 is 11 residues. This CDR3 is CSANLGDEQYF. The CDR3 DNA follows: TGCAGTGCTAATTTGGGGGATGAGCAGTACTTC.

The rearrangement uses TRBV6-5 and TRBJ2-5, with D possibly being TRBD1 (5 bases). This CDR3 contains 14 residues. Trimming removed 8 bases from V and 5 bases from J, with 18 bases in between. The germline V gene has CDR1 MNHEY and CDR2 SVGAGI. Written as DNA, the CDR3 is TGTGCCAGCCTGGAAGGCCCAGGGTGGGAGACCCAGTACTTC. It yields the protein CASLEGPGWETQYF.

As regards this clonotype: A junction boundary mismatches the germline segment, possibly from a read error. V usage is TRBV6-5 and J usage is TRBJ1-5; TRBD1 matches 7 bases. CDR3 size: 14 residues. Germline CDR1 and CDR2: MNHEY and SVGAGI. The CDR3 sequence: CASSRQGRNQPQRF. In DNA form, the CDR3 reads TGTGCAAGCAGTAGACAGGGAAGGAATCAGCCCCAGCGTTTT.

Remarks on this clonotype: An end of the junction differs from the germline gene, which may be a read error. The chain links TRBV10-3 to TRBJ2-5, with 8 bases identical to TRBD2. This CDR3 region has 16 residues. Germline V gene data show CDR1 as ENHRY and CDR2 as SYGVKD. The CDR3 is CAISVRPAGEGEIQYF. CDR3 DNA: TGTGCCATCAGTGTTAGGCCAGCGGGGGAAGGAGAGATCCAGTATTTC.

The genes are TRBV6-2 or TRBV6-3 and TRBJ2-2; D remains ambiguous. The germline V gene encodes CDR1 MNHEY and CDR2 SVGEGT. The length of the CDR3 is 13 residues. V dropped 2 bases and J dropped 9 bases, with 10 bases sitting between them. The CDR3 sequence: CASSYTDPRELFF. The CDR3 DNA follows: TGTGCCAGCAGTTACACGGACCCCCGGGAGCTGTTTTTT.

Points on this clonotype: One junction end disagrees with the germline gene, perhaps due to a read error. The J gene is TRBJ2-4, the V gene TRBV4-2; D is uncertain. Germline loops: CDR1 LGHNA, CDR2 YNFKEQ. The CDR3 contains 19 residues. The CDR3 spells CASSRAQARGSLAKNIRYF. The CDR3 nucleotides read TGTGCCAGCAGCCGAGCGCAGGCTAGAGGATCGTTAGCCAAAAACATTCGGTACTTC.

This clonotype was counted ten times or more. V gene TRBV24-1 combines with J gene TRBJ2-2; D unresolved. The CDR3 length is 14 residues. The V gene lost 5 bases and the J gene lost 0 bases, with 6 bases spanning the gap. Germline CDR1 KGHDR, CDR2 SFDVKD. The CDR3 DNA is TGTGCCACCAGTGTCAGCGCGAACACCGGGGAGCTGTTTTTT. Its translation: CATSVSANTGELFF.

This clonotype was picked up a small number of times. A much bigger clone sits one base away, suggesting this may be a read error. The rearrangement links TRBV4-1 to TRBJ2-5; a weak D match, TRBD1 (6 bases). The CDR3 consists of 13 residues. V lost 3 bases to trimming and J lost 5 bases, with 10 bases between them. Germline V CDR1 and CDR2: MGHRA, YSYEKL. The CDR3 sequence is CASSQGDMETQYF. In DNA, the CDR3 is TGCGCCAGCAGCCAGGGGGACATGGAGACCCAGTACTTC.

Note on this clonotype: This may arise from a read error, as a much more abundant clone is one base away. The CDR3 DNA is TGTGCCAGCACCCACAGGGTAACGGACGCCAGGGAGCTGTTTTTT. It codes for CASTHRVTDARELFF. The rearrangement links TRBV11-2 to TRBJ2-2; TRBD1 is a possible D gene (6 bases). V gave up 7 bases and J gave up 9 bases, with 21 bases separating them. CDR1 is SGHAT and CDR2 is FQNNGV in the germline V gene. The CDR3 spans 15 residues. Together with reference TRBV11-2 and TRBJ2-2, the CDR3 gives the full variable domain: EAGVAQSPRYKIIEKRQSVAFWCNPISGHATLYWYQQILGQGPKLLIQFQNNGVVDDSQLPKDRFSAERLKGVDSTLKIQPAKLEDSAVYLCASTHRVTDARELFFGEGSRLTVL.

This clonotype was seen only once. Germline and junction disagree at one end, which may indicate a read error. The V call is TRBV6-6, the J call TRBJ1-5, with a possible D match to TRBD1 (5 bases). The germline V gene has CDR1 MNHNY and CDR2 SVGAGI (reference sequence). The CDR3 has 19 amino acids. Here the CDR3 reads CAGSYPPSLQGAASQPQHF. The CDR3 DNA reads TGTGCCGGCAGTTACCCTCCATCTTTACAAGGGGCTGCATCTCAGCCCCAGCATTTT.

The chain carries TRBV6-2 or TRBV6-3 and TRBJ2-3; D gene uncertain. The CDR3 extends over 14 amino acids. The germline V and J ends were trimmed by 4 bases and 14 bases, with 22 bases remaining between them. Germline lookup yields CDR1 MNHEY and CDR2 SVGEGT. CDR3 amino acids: CASSSWTMIAVTYF. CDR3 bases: TGTGCCAGCAGTTCGTGGACGATGATCGCTGTCACGTATTTT.

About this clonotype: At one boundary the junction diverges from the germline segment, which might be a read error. Here the CDR3 reads CASSFMGQGYQPRHF. The CDR3 region has the DNA TGTGCCAGCAGCTTTATGGGACAGGGTTATCAGCCCCGGCATTTT. The chain recombines TRBV6-2 or TRBV6-3 with TRBJ1-5; 9 nucleotides agree with TRBD1. Germline CDR1 is MNHEY and CDR2 is SVGEGT. This CDR3 contains 15 residues.

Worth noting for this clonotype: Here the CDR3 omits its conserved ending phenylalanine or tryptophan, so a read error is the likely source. CDR3 protein: CAGSAWTRENNEQFS. CDR3 nucleotides: TGTGCCGGCAGTGCGTGGACTAGGGAGAACAATGAACAGTTCTCC. The V gene is TRBV6-1, the J gene TRBJ2-1; TRBD2 matches 7 bases. The CDR3 is 15 residues long. CDR1 and CDR2 (germline): MNHNS, SASEGT.

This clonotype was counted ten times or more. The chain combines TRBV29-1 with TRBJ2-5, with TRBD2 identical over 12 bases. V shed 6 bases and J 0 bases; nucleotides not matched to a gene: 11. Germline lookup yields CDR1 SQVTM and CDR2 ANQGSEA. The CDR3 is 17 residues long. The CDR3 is CSVGGLAGNTYQETQYF. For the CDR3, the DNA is TGCAGCGTCGGCGGACTAGCGGGAAATACGTACCAAGAGACCCAGTACTTC. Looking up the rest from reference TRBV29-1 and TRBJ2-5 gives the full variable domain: SAVISQKPSRDICQRGTSLTIQCQVDSQVTMMFWYRQQPGQSLTLIATANQGSEATYESGFVIDKFPISRPNLTFSTLTVSNMSPEDSSIYLCSVGGLAGNTYQETQYFGPGTRLLVL.